Below, 6 T cell receptor beta chains from the same sample are listed, as sequenced in a study of T cells in Graves' hyperthyroidism and ophthalmopathy. TCR beta CDR3 sequences were amplified from RNA transcripts. HTBI primers were employed in a first-round RT-PCR of the TCR CDR3. MiXCR was run by TCRdb on the multiplex PCR reads, yielding one entry per CDR3 protein. This table has roughly 300,000 distinct CDR3 sequences, 25% to 30% appearing once. The sequenced sample was blood. The receptor set was obtained from a man aged 40-55 years with Graves' hyperthyroidism that later progressed to Graves' ophthalmopathy.

This clonotype has ten or more counts. The chain employs TRBV6-2 or TRBV6-3 and TRBJ1-5, with 8 bases aligning to TRBD1. The CDR3 is 17 amino acids. V lost 5 bases to trimming and J lost 0 bases; unmatched junction nucleotides: 9. The V gene's germline CDR1 is MNHEY and CDR2 SVGEGT. In nucleotides, the CDR3 is TGTGCCAGCAGTCGCACCACAGGGGGGGATAGCAATCAGCCCCAGCATTTT. It translates to CASSRTTGGDSNQPQHF.

CDR3 sequence (DNA): TGTGCCAGCACCCTAATGCGCCGGGACAGCTACGAGCAGTACTTC. Encoded protein: CASTLMRRDSYEQYF. This chain uses TRBV6-2 or TRBV6-3 with TRBJ2-7; 7 bases align to TRBD1. The CDR3 totals 15 residues. Per germline, CDR1 MNHEY and CDR2 SVGEGT. V gave up 7 bases and J gave up 3 bases; unmatched junction bases: 12.

This clonotype was detected many times. This rearrangement joins TRBV10-3 to TRBJ2-5; 10 bases align to TRBD2. Germline values: CDR1 ENHRY, CDR2 SYGVKD. V shed 0 bases and J 5 bases; nucleotides not matched to a gene: 3. This CDR3 comprises 15 residues. This CDR3 is CAISESLAGVETQYF. CDR3 bases: TGTGCCATCAGTGAGTCTCTAGCGGGAGTGGAGACCCAGTACTTC.

This clonotype was recorded a few times. The chain is built from TRBV18 and TRBJ2-3; TRBD2 agrees at 9 bases. The CDR3 is 16 amino acids. The ends lost 5 bases at V and 4 bases at J; junction bases unmatched: 10. Germline CDR1 reads KGHSH; CDR2 reads LQKENI. The CDR3 loop is CASSASSGMVADTQYF. The CDR3 nucleotides read TGTGCCAGCTCAGCGTCTAGCGGGATGGTCGCAGATACGCAGTATTTT.

V usage is TRBV6-1 and J usage is TRBJ2-7; 11 bases align to TRBD2. The CDR3 has 15 amino acids. From germline, CDR1 is MNHNS and CDR2 SASEGT. Trimming removed 6 bases from V and 1 base from J; junction bases left unmatched: 5. CDR3 in amino acids: CASRQRLAGSYEQYF. The CDR3 DNA reads TGTGCCAGCAGACAACGACTAGCGGGGTCCTACGAGCAGTACTTC.

This clonotype occurred many times. The chain is built from TRBV19 and TRBJ1-5, with D maybe TRBD1 (6 bases). This CDR3 spans 16 amino acids. Per germline, CDR1 LNHDA and CDR2 SQIVND (reference sequence). Trimming took 7 bases from V and 0 from J, leaving 16 bases between them. The CDR3 loop reads CASTYDRRRSNQPQHF. The CDR3 nucleotides are TGTGCCAGTACTTACGACAGGCGTCGTAGCAATCAGCCCCAGCATTTT.